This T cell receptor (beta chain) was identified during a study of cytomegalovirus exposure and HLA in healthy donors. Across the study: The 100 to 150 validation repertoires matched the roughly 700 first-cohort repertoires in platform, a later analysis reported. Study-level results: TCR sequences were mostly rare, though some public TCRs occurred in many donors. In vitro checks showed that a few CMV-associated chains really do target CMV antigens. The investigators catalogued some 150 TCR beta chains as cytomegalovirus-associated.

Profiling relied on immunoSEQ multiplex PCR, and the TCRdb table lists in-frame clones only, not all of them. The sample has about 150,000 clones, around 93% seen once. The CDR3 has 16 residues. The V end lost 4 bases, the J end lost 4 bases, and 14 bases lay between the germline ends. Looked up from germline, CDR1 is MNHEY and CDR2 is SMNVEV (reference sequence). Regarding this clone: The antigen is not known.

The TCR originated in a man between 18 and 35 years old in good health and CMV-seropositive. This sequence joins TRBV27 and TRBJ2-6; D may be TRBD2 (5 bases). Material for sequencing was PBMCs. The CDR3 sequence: CASSSSGVWGANVLTF. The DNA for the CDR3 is TGTGCCAGCAGTTCCTCCGGGGTTTGGGGGGCCAACGTCCTGACTTTC.